These 9 T cell receptor beta chains originate from one sample sequenced in a study of blood T cell repertoires in COVID-19. Some clones are missing from TCRdb's copy, which holds only in-frame ones; the method was immunoSEQ multiplex PCR. The table shows about 160,000 clones, with over 70% occurring only once. Sequenced sample: PBMCs or T cells enriched from blood (not recorded which). The receptors originated from a woman aged 40 to 50 with acute COVID-19.

The chain joins TRBV6-5 to TRBJ1-1, with 8 bases lining up with TRBD1. The CDR3 is 15 amino acids. CDR1 is MNHEY and CDR2 is SVGAGI in the germline V gene. Germline trimming cut 2 bases from V and 4 bases from J; bases unmatched to any gene: 6. The CDR3 DNA follows: TGTGCCAGCAGTTACCTCCGGGACAGGATCACTGAAGCTTTCTTT. It is translated as CASSYLRDRITEAFF.

The chain carries TRBV5-6 and TRBJ2-7, with 9 bases matching TRBD1. V lost 3 bases to trimming and J lost 1 base; unmatched junction nucleotides: 5. This CDR3 is 15 amino acids long. Germline values: CDR1 SGHDT, CDR2 YYEEEE. The CDR3 region has the DNA TGTGCCAGCAGCTCTCCGGGACAGGGATCCTACGAGCAGTACGTC. Its protein is CASSSPGQGSYEQYV.

The rearrangement joins TRBV29-1 to TRBJ2-3; TRBD2 agrees at 8 bases. The CDR3 is made up of 14 amino acids. Looked up from germline, CDR1 is SQVTM and CDR2 is ANQGSEA. Unmatched junction bases numbered 3, after V lost 4 bases and J lost 0 bases. CDR3 in DNA: TGCAGCGTTGTCGGCGGGAGGAGCACAGATACGCAGTATTTT. This gives the protein CSVVGGRSTDTQYF.

CDR3 residues: CASRGLEGAFF. The CDR3 nucleotides are TGTGCCAGCAGGGGACTTGAGGGGGCTTTCTTT. The chain recombines TRBV3-1 (or the pseudogene TRBV3-2) with TRBJ1-1; D possibly corresponds to TRBD1 (5 bases). The CDR3 is 11 residues long. Trimming shortened V by 6 bases and J by 11 bases, and 13 bases separated the two germline ends. Looked up from germline, CDR1 is LGHDT and CDR2 is YNNKEL (reference sequence).

The chain is built from TRBV27 and TRBJ1-6, with D unclear. The CDR3 length is 13 residues. V lost 3 bases to trimming and J lost 8 bases, with 8 bases between them. The germline gives CDR1 MNHEY, CDR2 SMNVEV (reference sequence). Here the CDR3 DNA reads TGTGCCAGCAGTTTGGTACTAGATTCACCCCTCCACTTT. It encodes CASSLVLDSPLHF.

The chain employs TRBV6-2 or TRBV6-3 and TRBJ2-7, with D possibly TRBD2 on 5 matching bases. Per germline, CDR1 MNHEY and CDR2 SVGEGT. This CDR3 contains 14 residues. V was clipped by 6 bases and J by 6 bases, with 18 bases between them. The CDR3 DNA follows: TGTGCCAGCAGCTCGACTACCACTCGACCCGAGCAGTACGTC. Translating gives CASSSTTTRPEQYV.

V gene TRBV11-3 combines with J gene TRBJ1-1; 8 nucleotides line up with TRBD1. The CDR3 totals 16 residues. V was clipped by 5 bases and J by 0 bases; unmatched bases: 8. The V gene's germline CDR1 is SGHNT and CDR2 YENEEA. The CDR3 nucleotides read TGTGCCAGCAGCCCAAGGACAGGGCGGATGAACACTGAAGCTTTCTTT. Translated, it gives CASSPRTGRMNTEAFF.

There are a few counts of this clone. This sequence joins TRBV2 and TRBJ2-1, with 12 bases that match TRBD2. The J segment lost 2 bases and the V segment lost 2 bases, leaving 10 bases of the junction unmatched. Germline loops: CDR1 SNHLY, CDR2 FYNNEI. This CDR3 comprises 19 residues. The CDR3 DNA reads TGTGCCAGCAGTGAAAAAGGTCTAGCGGGAGGGGGGGCCTACAATGAGCAGTTCTTC. It is translated as CASSEKGLAGGGAYNEQFF.

V usage is TRBV19 and J usage is TRBJ2-2; TRBD2 aligns across 8 bases. This CDR3 contains 16 residues. The germline V gene encodes CDR1 LNHDA and CDR2 SQIVND (reference sequence). V trimming: 5 bases; J trimming: 1 base; junction bases outside the gene matches: 6. CDR3 protein: CASSPRLARNTGELFF. DNA of the CDR3: TGTGCCAGTAGTCCTCGACTAGCGAGGAACACCGGGGAGCTGTTTTTT.